Listed below are T cell receptor beta chains from one sample, sequenced in a study of low-dose radiotherapy and immunotherapy resistance in tumors. From the reads, TCRdb called clonotypes with MiXCR, one entry per CDR3 protein. The sample records nearly 60,000 distinct CDR3 sequences, roughly 23% being singletons. The specimen comprised PBMCs, sampled after low-dose radiotherapy plus immunotherapy. These receptors all stem from a male donor with prostate cancer. Both conserved end residues are part of each CDR3. The order of the fields is clone size, D gene, J gene, V gene, CDR3 DNA, CDR3 protein. A D gene is named only where the DNA matches it firmly. Some rows have no size entry. The others give once, few or many, or a class for an expanded clone.

abundance: many
d_gene: .
j_gene: TRBJ1-1
v_gene: TRBV19
CDR3nt: TGTGCCAGTAGTACCACAACGACATATGGTGCTGAAGCTTTCTTT
CDR3aa: CASSTTTTYGAEAFF

abundance: .
d_gene: .
j_gene: TRBJ1-1
v_gene: TRBV28
CDR3nt: TGTGCCAGCAGTGGCCCCTGGCCGGACACTGAAGCTTTCTTT
CDR3aa: CASSGPWPDTEAFF

abundance: few
d_gene: .
j_gene: TRBJ2-1
v_gene: TRBV5-4
CDR3nt: .
CDR3aa: CASTNQTSMYLCALGRNEQFF

abundance: .
d_gene: TRBD2
j_gene: TRBJ2-5
v_gene: TRBV7-9
CDR3nt: TGTGCCAGCAGCTCCGACATAGCGGGGGGACAAGAGACCCAGTACTTC
CDR3aa: CASSSDIAGGQETQYF

abundance: many
d_gene: TRBD1
j_gene: TRBJ2-1
v_gene: TRBV27
CDR3nt: TGTGCCAGCAGGAAGGGGGCTAGGGTGGTGCAGTTCTTC
CDR3aa: CASRKGARVVQFF

abundance: many
d_gene: .
j_gene: TRBJ1-5
v_gene: TRBV7-2
CDR3nt: TGTGCCAGCAGCCCAATGGACAGCCCTCGGGATCAGCCCCAGCATTTT
CDR3aa: CASSPMDSPRDQPQHF

abundance: many
d_gene: .
j_gene: TRBJ1-1
v_gene: TRBV14
CDR3nt: TGTGCCAGCAGCCCCCCTCGAGGGGGTACTGAAGCTTTCTTT
CDR3aa: CASSPPRGGTEAFF

abundance: many
d_gene: TRBD1
j_gene: TRBJ2-1
v_gene: TRBV5-6
CDR3nt: TGTGCCAGCAGCTCGGATCAAGGGACAGGGGAATCCAATGAGCAGTTCTTC
CDR3aa: CASSSDQGTGESNEQFF

abundance: few
d_gene: .
j_gene: TRBJ1-4
v_gene: TRBV9
CDR3nt: TGTGCCAGCAGCCCCCATACGACGAATGAAAAACTGTTTTTT
CDR3aa: CASSPHTTNEKLFF

abundance: many
d_gene: .
j_gene: TRBJ2-3
v_gene: TRBV7-9
CDR3nt: TGTGCCAGCAGCTTACTTAGCACAGATACGCAGTATTTT
CDR3aa: CASSLLSTDTQYF

abundance: many
d_gene: TRBD1
j_gene: TRBJ1-1
v_gene: TRBV12-3/TRBV12-4
CDR3nt: TGTGCCAGCAGTCTAGACAGGGGATCTGAAGCTTTCTTT
CDR3aa: CASSLDRGSEAFF

abundance: many
d_gene: TRBD1
j_gene: TRBJ2-1
v_gene: TRBV28
CDR3nt: TGTGCCAGCAGTGGGCCCCGACAGGGAAGCAATGAGCAGTTCTTC
CDR3aa: CASSGPRQGSNEQFF

abundance: .
d_gene: TRBD2
j_gene: TRBJ2-1
v_gene: TRBV4-2
CDR3nt: TGTGCCAGCAGCCAAGAGACTAGCGGGGGGGATCAGTTCTTC
CDR3aa: CASSQETSGGDQFF

abundance: many
d_gene: .
j_gene: TRBJ1-6
v_gene: TRBV6-1
CDR3nt: TGTGCCAGCAGTGACCGGCAGAACAATTCACCCCTCCACTTT
CDR3aa: CASSDRQNNSPLHF

abundance: medium-sized
d_gene: .
j_gene: TRBJ2-5
v_gene: TRBV5-6
CDR3nt: TGTGCCTCTGCGATCGGGGCTCGGGAGACCCAGTACTTC
CDR3aa: CASAIGARETQYF

abundance: many
d_gene: .
j_gene: TRBJ1-1
v_gene: TRBV6-2/TRBV6-3
CDR3nt: TGTGCCAGCAGATTAGTCGGGGTGGGTGAAGCTTTCTTT
CDR3aa: CASRLVGVGEAFF

abundance: many
d_gene: .
j_gene: TRBJ1-5
v_gene: TRBV5-5
CDR3nt: TGTGCCAGCAGCTTGGATCCTGGGGCAAATCAGCCCCAGCATTTT
CDR3aa: CASSLDPGANQPQHF

abundance: .
d_gene: TRBD1
j_gene: TRBJ2-7
v_gene: TRBV7-9
CDR3nt: TGTGCCAGCAGCCAGACACAGGGGGCTGGCTACGAGCAGTACTTC
CDR3aa: CASSQTQGAGYEQYF

abundance: many
d_gene: .
j_gene: TRBJ1-2
v_gene: TRBV6-1
CDR3nt: TGTGCCAGCAGTGAACGTGGAGCATATGGCTACACCTTC
CDR3aa: CASSERGAYGYTF

abundance: many
d_gene: TRBD1
j_gene: TRBJ1-4
v_gene: TRBV6-2/TRBV6-3
CDR3nt: TGTGCCAGCAGTTCTCGGGACAGGGTTGGTGAAAAACTGTTTTTT
CDR3aa: CASSSRDRVGEKLFF

abundance: many
d_gene: .
j_gene: TRBJ2-1
v_gene: TRBV14
CDR3nt: TGTGCCAGCAGCCAGACCGGGACTTTTAATGAGCAGTTCTTC
CDR3aa: CASSQTGTFNEQFF

abundance: medium-sized
d_gene: .
j_gene: TRBJ2-1
v_gene: TRBV13
CDR3nt: TGTGCCAGTAACAGGGCGGGCAGATACAATGAGCAGTTCTTC
CDR3aa: CASNRAGRYNEQFF

abundance: many
d_gene: .
j_gene: TRBJ1-5
v_gene: TRBV28
CDR3nt: TGTGCCAGCAGTTCCCGGGGCGATCAGCCCCAGCATTTT
CDR3aa: CASSSRGDQPQHF

abundance: many
d_gene: .
j_gene: TRBJ1-2
v_gene: TRBV11-3
CDR3nt: TGTGCCCCCATGACGAGTAAATGGGACGATGGCTACACCTTC
CDR3aa: CAPMTSKWDDGYTF

abundance: many
d_gene: TRBD1
j_gene: TRBJ2-7
v_gene: TRBV6-1
CDR3nt: TGTGCCAGCAGGTCGGGACAGGGGATCTACGAGCAGTACTTC
CDR3aa: CASRSGQGIYEQYF

abundance: .
d_gene: TRBD2
j_gene: TRBJ2-2
v_gene: TRBV6-2/TRBV6-3
CDR3nt: TGTGCCAGCAGCCTACAACTAGCGGGAGGCTCGTCGAGAAAGACCGGGGAGCTGTTTTTT
CDR3aa: CASSLQLAGGSSRKTGELFF

abundance: .
d_gene: .
j_gene: TRBJ2-4
v_gene: TRBV29-1
CDR3nt: TGCAGCGTTGAAGATTGGACCACCAAAAACATTCAGTACTTC
CDR3aa: CSVEDWTTKNIQYF

abundance: many
d_gene: TRBD2
j_gene: TRBJ2-1
v_gene: TRBV24-1
CDR3nt: TGTGCCACCAGTGATACTACTAGCGGGGCCTACAATGAGCAGTTCTTC
CDR3aa: CATSDTTSGAYNEQFF

abundance: .
d_gene: .
j_gene: TRBJ2-2
v_gene: TRBV21-1
CDR3nt: TGTGCCAGCAGCAAGCAGGCAGGGCGGGCGGGCGGGGAGCTGTTTTTT
CDR3aa: CASSKQAGRAGGELFF

abundance: .
d_gene: TRBD2
j_gene: TRBJ2-6
v_gene: TRBV5-6
CDR3nt: TGTGCCAGCAGCACTAGCGGGCACTCTGGGGCCAACGTCCTGACTTTC
CDR3aa: CASSTSGHSGANVLTF

abundance: many
d_gene: .
j_gene: TRBJ1-2
v_gene: TRBV4-1
CDR3nt: TGCGCCAGCAGCCAAGATGGTCCCTATGGCTACACCTTC
CDR3aa: CASSQDGPYGYTF

abundance: many
d_gene: .
j_gene: TRBJ2-1
v_gene: TRBV20-1
CDR3nt: TGCAGTGCCGAGGGTATTATGAACTACAATGAGCAGTTCTTC
CDR3aa: CSAEGIMNYNEQFF

abundance: many
d_gene: .
j_gene: TRBJ2-3
v_gene: TRBV11-2
CDR3nt: TGTGCCAGCAGTTTAGACGGTCTTATCACAGATACGCAGTATTTT
CDR3aa: CASSLDGLITDTQYF

abundance: many
d_gene: TRBD2
j_gene: TRBJ2-5
v_gene: TRBV20-1
CDR3nt: TGCAGTGCTAGCCCCGCCTCTAGCGGGGGGCAGGAGACCCAGTACTTC
CDR3aa: CSASPASSGGQETQYF

abundance: many
d_gene: .
j_gene: TRBJ1-1
v_gene: TRBV29-1
CDR3nt: TGCAGCGTTGCGGCAGTCAAGAACACTGAAGCTTTCTTT
CDR3aa: CSVAAVKNTEAFF

abundance: .
d_gene: .
j_gene: TRBJ1-1
v_gene: TRBV6-1
CDR3nt: TGTGCCAGCAGTGTGGGACAAGGGACTGAAGCTTTCTTT
CDR3aa: CASSVGQGTEAFF

abundance: many
d_gene: .
j_gene: TRBJ1-3
v_gene: TRBV4-3
CDR3nt: TGCGCCAGCAGCCAATTAGGACGGAGCTCTGGAAACACCATATATTTT
CDR3aa: CASSQLGRSSGNTIYF

abundance: .
d_gene: TRBD2
j_gene: TRBJ2-3
v_gene: TRBV2
CDR3nt: TGTGCCAGCAGTGCCCTACTGACGGGGGGGCTTGCAGATACGCAGTATTTT
CDR3aa: CASSALLTGGLADTQYF

abundance: .
d_gene: TRBD1
j_gene: TRBJ1-5
v_gene: TRBV20-1
CDR3nt: TGCAGTGCTAGAGTCTGGGACAGGGGGCAGGATCAGCCCCAGCATTTT
CDR3aa: CSARVWDRGQDQPQHF

abundance: .
d_gene: .
j_gene: TRBJ1-1
v_gene: TRBV20-1
CDR3nt: TGCAGTGCTAGGCGGCAGAGGGACACTGAAGCTTTCTTT
CDR3aa: CSARRQRDTEAFF

abundance: many
d_gene: .
j_gene: TRBJ2-1
v_gene: TRBV4-3
CDR3nt: TGCGCCAGCAGCCAAGGATTAGGGGACGAGCAGTTCTTC
CDR3aa: CASSQGLGDEQFF

abundance: .
d_gene: TRBD2
j_gene: TRBJ2-5
v_gene: TRBV28
CDR3nt: TGTGCCAGCAGTTTATCGACTAGCGGGAGCCCCCAAGAGACCCAGTACTTC
CDR3aa: CASSLSTSGSPQETQYF

abundance: many
d_gene: .
j_gene: TRBJ2-5
v_gene: TRBV7-9
CDR3nt: TGTGCCAGCAGCCCATACAGTGCCCAGTACTTC
CDR3aa: CASSPYSAQYF

abundance: many
d_gene: TRBD2
j_gene: TRBJ2-3
v_gene: TRBV7-9
CDR3nt: TGTGCCAGCAAGTATTCCGCGGGGGGCACAGATACGCAGTATTTT
CDR3aa: CASKYSAGGTDTQYF

abundance: few
d_gene: .
j_gene: TRBJ1-1
v_gene: TRBV28
CDR3nt: TGTGCCAGCAGTTTAAGGGGGTATGTGGCTTTCTTT
CDR3aa: CASSLRGYVAFF

abundance: many
d_gene: .
j_gene: TRBJ2-2
v_gene: TRBV7-2
CDR3nt: TGTGCCAGCAGCTTAGAATGGCAGGCTAACACCGGGGAGCTGTTTTTT
CDR3aa: CASSLEWQANTGELFF

abundance: .
d_gene: TRBD1
j_gene: TRBJ2-3
v_gene: TRBV7-2
CDR3nt: TGTGCCAGCAGCTTAGACGGGACAGGGGGCCCAGATACGCAGTATTTT
CDR3aa: CASSLDGTGGPDTQYF

abundance: many
d_gene: TRBD1
j_gene: TRBJ1-4
v_gene: TRBV2
CDR3nt: TGTGCCAGCAGAGAACAGGGGGCGGGCGAAAAACTGTTTTTT
CDR3aa: CASREQGAGEKLFF

abundance: many
d_gene: TRBD1
j_gene: TRBJ1-1
v_gene: TRBV20-1
CDR3nt: TGCAGTGCTAGCGCCCGCTCCCCAGGGGGTACTGAAGCTTTCTTT
CDR3aa: CSASARSPGGTEAFF

abundance: medium-sized
d_gene: .
j_gene: TRBJ1-5
v_gene: TRBV20-1
CDR3nt: TGCAGTGCTAGAGATGCTGGGGGCCTAGGGGGCAATCAGCCCCAGCATTTT
CDR3aa: CSARDAGGLGGNQPQHF